The clone carrying this T cell receptor (beta chain) was counted at least ten times. This sample is drawn from a study of human T cells and chemical hapten exposure. TCRdb re-derived calls from the RACE reads in MiXCR, one entry per CDR3 protein. The table shows some 81,000 distinct CDR3 sequences, with about 6.8% occurring only once. This sample's time point: patch test 1, 2 weeks after DPC sensitization. Stated treatment: therapeutic diphenylcyclopropenone sensitization with weekly scalp DPC. V dropped 1 base and J dropped 9 bases, with 10 bases sitting between them. CDR1 is LGHDT, CDR2 YNNKEL, per germline (reference sequence). The CDR3 is 13 amino acids.

The TCR sequence derives from a woman aged 25 to 45 with alopecia areata. Some clones in this sample may be carry-over from other donors' samples. The chain is built from TRBV3-1 and TRBJ2-1; D could derive from TRBD1 or TRBD2 (6 bases each). The specimen was whole blood, collected in connection with sensitization to the hapten diphenylcyclopropenone (DPC). The CDR3 bases are TGTGCCAGCAGCCAAGGCGAGGGGGGTGAGCAGTTCTTC. It encodes CASSQGEGGEQFF.